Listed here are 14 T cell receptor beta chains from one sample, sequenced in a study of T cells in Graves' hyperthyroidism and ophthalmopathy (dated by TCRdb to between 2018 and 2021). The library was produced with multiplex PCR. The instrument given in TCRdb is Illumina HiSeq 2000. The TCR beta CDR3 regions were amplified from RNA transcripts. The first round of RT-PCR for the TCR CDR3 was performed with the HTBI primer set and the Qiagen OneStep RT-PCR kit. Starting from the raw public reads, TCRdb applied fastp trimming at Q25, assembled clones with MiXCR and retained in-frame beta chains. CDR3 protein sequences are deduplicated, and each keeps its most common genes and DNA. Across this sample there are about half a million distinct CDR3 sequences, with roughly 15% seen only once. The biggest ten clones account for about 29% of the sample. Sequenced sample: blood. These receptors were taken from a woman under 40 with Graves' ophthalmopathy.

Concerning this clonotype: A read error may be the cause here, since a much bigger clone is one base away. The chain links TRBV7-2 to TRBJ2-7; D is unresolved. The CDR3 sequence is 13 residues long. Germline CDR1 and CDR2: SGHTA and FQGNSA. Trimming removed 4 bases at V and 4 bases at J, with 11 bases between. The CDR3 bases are TGTGCCAGCAGCTCGCCCTGCACTTACGAGCAGTACTTC. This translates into CASSSPCTYEQYF.

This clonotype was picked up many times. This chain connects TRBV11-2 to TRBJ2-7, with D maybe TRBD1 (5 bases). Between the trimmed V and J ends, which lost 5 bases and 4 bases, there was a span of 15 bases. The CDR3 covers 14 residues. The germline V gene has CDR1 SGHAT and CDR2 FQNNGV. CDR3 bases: TGTGCCAGCAGCCGACCCCGGACACCTTACGAGCAGTACTTC. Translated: CASSRPRTPYEQYF.

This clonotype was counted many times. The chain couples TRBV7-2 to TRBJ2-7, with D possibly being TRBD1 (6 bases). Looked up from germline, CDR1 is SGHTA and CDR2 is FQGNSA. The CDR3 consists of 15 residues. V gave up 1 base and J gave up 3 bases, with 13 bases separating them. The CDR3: CASSLGGQQGYEQYF. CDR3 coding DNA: TGTGCCAGCAGCTTAGGTGGACAGCAAGGCTACGAGCAGTACTTC.

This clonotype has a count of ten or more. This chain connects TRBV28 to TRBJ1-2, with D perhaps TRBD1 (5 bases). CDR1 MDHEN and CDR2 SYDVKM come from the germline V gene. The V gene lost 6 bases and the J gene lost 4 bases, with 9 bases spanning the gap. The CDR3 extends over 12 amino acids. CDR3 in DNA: TGTGCCAGCAGGTCTGACAGCTATGGCTACACCTTC. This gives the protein CASRSDSYGYTF.

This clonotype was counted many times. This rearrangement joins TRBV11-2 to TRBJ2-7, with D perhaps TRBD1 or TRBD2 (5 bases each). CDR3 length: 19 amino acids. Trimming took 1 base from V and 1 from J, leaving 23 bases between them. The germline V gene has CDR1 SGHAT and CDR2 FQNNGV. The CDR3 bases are TGTGCCAGCAGCTTAGGGCGCCTAAGGGACGGGGAGAGGTCCTACGAGCAGTACTTC. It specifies CASSLGRLRDGERSYEQYF.

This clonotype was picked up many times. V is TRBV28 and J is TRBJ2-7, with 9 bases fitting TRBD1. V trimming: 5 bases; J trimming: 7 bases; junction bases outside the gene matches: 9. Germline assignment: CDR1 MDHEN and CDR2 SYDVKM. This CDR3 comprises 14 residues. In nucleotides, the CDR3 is TGTGCCAGCAGTGGGACAGGGACCCCTCGGGAGCAGTACTTC. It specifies CASSGTGTPREQYF.

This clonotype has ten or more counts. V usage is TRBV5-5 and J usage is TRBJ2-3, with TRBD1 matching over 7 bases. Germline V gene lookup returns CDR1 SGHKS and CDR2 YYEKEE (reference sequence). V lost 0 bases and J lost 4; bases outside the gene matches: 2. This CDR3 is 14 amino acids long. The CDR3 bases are TGTGCCAGCAGCTTGGTCCAGGGGGCAGATACGCAGTATTTT. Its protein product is CASSLVQGADTQYF.

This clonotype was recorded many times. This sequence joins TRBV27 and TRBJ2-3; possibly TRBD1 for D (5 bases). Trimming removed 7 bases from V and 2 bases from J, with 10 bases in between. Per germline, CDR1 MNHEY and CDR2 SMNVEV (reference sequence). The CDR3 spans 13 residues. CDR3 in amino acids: CASTGQHTDTQYF. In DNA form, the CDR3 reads TGTGCCAGCACCGGACAACACACAGATACGCAGTATTTT.

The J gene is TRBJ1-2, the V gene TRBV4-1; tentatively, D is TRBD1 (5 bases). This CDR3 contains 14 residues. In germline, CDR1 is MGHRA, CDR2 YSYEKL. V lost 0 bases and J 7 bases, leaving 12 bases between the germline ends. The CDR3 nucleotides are TGCGCCAGCAGCCAAGATTCCCGGGACGGTGGCTACACCTTC. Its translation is CASSQDSRDGGYTF.

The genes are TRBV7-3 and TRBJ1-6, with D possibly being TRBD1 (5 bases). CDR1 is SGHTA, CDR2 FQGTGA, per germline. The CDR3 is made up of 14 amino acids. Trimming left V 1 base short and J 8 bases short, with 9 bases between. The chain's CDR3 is CASSLRSGDSPLHF. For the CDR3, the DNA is TGTGCCAGCAGCTTAAGGTCGGGGGATTCACCCCTCCACTTT. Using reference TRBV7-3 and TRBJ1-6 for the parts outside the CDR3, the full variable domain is GAGVSQTPSNKVTEKGKYVELRCDPISGHTALYWYRQSLGQGPEFLIYFQGTGAADDSGLPNDRFFAVRPEGSVSTLKIQRTERGDSAVYLCASSLRSGDSPLHFGNGTRLTVT.

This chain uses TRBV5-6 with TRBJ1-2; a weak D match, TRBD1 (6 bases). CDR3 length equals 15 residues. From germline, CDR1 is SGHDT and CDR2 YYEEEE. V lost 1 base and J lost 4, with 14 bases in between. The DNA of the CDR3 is TGTGCCAGCAGCTTGAAACAGGGAGGGATCTATGGCTACACCTTC. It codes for CASSLKQGGIYGYTF.

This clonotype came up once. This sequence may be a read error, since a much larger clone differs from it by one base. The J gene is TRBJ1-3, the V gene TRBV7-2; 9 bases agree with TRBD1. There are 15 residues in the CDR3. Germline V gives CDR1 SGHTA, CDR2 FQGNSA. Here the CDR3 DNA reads TGTGCCAGCAGCTTAACAGGGGGCGCAGGAAACGCCATATATTTT. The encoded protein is CASSLTGGAGNAIYF.

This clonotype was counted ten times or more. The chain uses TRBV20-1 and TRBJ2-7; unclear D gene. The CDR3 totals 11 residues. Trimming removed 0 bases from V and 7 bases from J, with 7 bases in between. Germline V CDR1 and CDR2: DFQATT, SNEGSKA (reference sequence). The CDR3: CSARDSGEQYF. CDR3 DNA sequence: TGCAGTGCTAGAGATTCTGGGGAGCAGTACTTC.

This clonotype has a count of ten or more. The DNA of the CDR3 is TGTGCCAGCAGTGTGGGTCCCTCCTACAATGAGCAGTTCTTC. Translation gives CASSVGPSYNEQFF. The chain joins TRBV2 to TRBJ2-1; D unclear. The CDR3 contains 14 residues. CDR1 is SNHLY, CDR2 FYNNEI, per germline. Trimming took 4 bases from V and 0 from J, leaving 7 bases between them. The entire variable domain, with the rest obtained from reference TRBV2 and TRBJ2-1, is as follows: EPEVTQTPSHQVTQMGQEVILRCVPISNHLYFYWYRQILGQKVEFLVSFYNNEISEKSEIFDDQFSVERPDGSNFTLKIRSTKLEDSAMYFCASSVGPSYNEQFFGPGTRLTVL.